This is a list of T cell receptor beta chains from one sample in a study of blood T cells in healthy people across ages. TCRdb ran MiXCR on the 5' RACE reads and lists one entry per CDR3 protein. The sample yields about 1,000,000 distinct CDR3 sequences, under 45% seen once. Sequencing was done on a sample of blood. These receptors originate from an older woman in good health. The CDR3 runs from the conserved cysteine through the conserved F or W. Each record gives: V gene, clone size, J gene, D gene, CDR3 DNA, CDR3 protein. D genes are given only for firm matches. Size values are once, few and many counts, or a class for expanded clones, and some rows have none.

TRBV6-5	few	TRBJ2-7	TRBD2	TGTGCCAGCAGTTACTCAGGGACTAGCGGGAGAACGGCGTTTTCGGAGCAGTACTTC	CASSYSGTSGRTAFSEQYF
TRBV12-3/TRBV12-4	.	TRBJ2-1	TRBD1	TGTGCCAGCAGTCCTTCACAGGGGACGAGCTACAATGAGCAGTTCTTC	CASSPSQGTSYNEQFF
TRBV5-1	.	TRBJ2-7	TRBD1	TGCGCCAGCAGCCCCCGGACGGGACAGGGGACCTACGAGCAGTACTTC	CASSPRTGQGTYEQYF
TRBV20-1	.	TRBJ2-2	.	TGCAGTGCTCAGGGCCAGGGTAACACCGGGGAGCTGTTTTTT	CSAQGQGNTGELFF
TRBV5-1	.	TRBJ2-1	TRBD1	TGCGCCAGCAGCTTGGTCGGAACAGGGGGCTCCTACAATGAGCAGTTCTTC	CASSLVGTGGSYNEQFF
TRBV9	.	TRBJ2-7	.	TGTGCCAGCAGCGTAGAGACGGACGAGCAGTACTTC	CASSVETDEQYF
TRBV28	.	TRBJ2-3	.	TGTGCCAGCAGTTTCCCGGGCGGTCGTTACACAGATACGCAGTATTTT	CASSFPGGRYTDTQYF
TRBV11-2	few	TRBJ2-7	.	TGTGCCAGCAGCTCCCAGCTCTACGAGCAGTACTTC	CASSSQLYEQYF
TRBV7-3	few	TRBJ2-7	.	TGTGCCAGCAGCTCAAATGGGGGGGCCGGCGAGCAGTACTTC	CASSSNGGAGEQYF
TRBV20-1	few	TRBJ2-5	.	TGCAGTGCTAGTGGAGGGGGCGGCCTCCAAGAGACCCAGTACTTC	CSASGGGGLQETQYF
TRBV9	.	TRBJ2-7	.	TGTGCCAGCAGCGCCTCAGTAGGCCACTACGAGCAGTACTTC	CASSASVGHYEQYF
TRBV6-6	.	TRBJ2-5	.	TGTGCCAGCAGTTGGGGGGGCAATGAGCAGTACTTC	CASSWGGNEQYF
TRBV11-1	few	TRBJ2-7	TRBD1	TGTGCCAGCAGCCCACGGGGGGACAGGGTCTACGAGCAGTACTTC	CASSPRGDRVYEQYF
TRBV7-2	.	TRBJ2-1	.	TGTGCCAGCAGCTTTGGGGGACGAACGAATGAGCAGTTCTTC	CASSFGGRTNEQFF
TRBV7-9	.	TRBJ1-4	TRBD1	TGTGCCAGCAGCGCGCGACAGGGTTCTAATGAAAAACTGTTTTTT	CASSARQGSNEKLFF
TRBV10-3	.	TRBJ2-1	TRBD2	TGTGCCATCAGAAGCGGGATTGGCGAGACCCAGTTCTTC	CAIRSGIGETQFF
TRBV11-2	.	TRBJ2-5	.	TGTGCCAGCAGACCCCCTGGCCTAGCCTCCTACAATGAGCAGTACTTC	CASRPPGLASYNEQYF
TRBV3-1	.	TRBJ1-2	TRBD1	TGTGCCAGCACCCCGACAGGGACCAACTATGGCTACACCTTC	CASTPTGTNYGYTF
TRBV5-1	.	TRBJ2-1	TRBD2	TGCGCCAGCAGCTCCCAAAGCGGGAGCTCCTACAATGAGCAGTTCTTC	CASSSQSGSSYNEQFF
TRBV25-1	few	TRBJ2-5	TRBD1	TGTGCCAGCAGCCAAGGACAGGGGGAAGAGACCCAGTACTTC	CASSQGQGEETQYF
TRBV7-8	.	TRBJ2-4	.	TGTGCCAGCAGCTTAAGGGCGGAAAGGGCCTTGGGAAACATTCAGTACTTC	CASSLRAERALGNIQYF
TRBV2	.	TRBJ1-1	.	TGTGCCAGCAGTGACGAGGGGGGGGGAACTGAAGCTTTCTTT	CASSDEGGGTEAFF
TRBV13	.	TRBJ2-4	TRBD2	TGTGCCAGCAGCCCCCAGACTAGCGGAGGGGAGCAGTACTTC	CASSPQTSGGEQYF
TRBV20-1	.	TRBJ2-4	TRBD1	TGCAGTGCTAGTTACAGGGGAACCAAAAACATTCAGTACTTC	CSASYRGTKNIQYF
TRBV11-2	few	TRBJ2-7	TRBD2	TGTGCCAGCAGCCAAGGACTAGCGGGAGTCCTTTTCTACGAGCAGTACTTC	CASSQGLAGVLFYEQYF
TRBV28	.	TRBJ2-7	.	TGTGCCAGCAGTTTAAGGGGCAGGGAGTACGAGCAGTACTTC	CASSLRGREYEQYF
TRBV5-1	few	TRBJ2-7	.	TGCGCCAGCAGCATGTTGGGGAGAGACAATGAGCAGTACTTC	CASSMLGRDNEQYF
TRBV6-5	.	TRBJ2-1	TRBD2	TGTGCCAGCGGGAGGGGAGGGAGAGGGAATGAGCAGTTCTTC	CASGRGGRGNEQFF
TRBV7-2	.	TRBJ2-1	.	TGTGCCAGCAGCTTTGAGAGTACCTACAATGAGCAGTTCTTC	CASSFESTYNEQFF
TRBV29-1	.	TRBJ2-1	TRBD1	TGCAGCGGAGGACAGGTGGGCTTTGAGCAGTTCTTC	CSGGQVGFEQFF
TRBV21-1	few	TRBJ1-1	.	TGTGCCAGCAGCAACAGGAGCATGAACACTGAAGCTTTCTTT	CASSNRSMNTEAFF
TRBV7-2	once	TRBJ2-5	.	TGTGCCAGCAGCTTAGCGAGTACACCCCAAGAGACCCAGTACTTC	CASSLASTPQETQYF
TRBV27	few	TRBJ2-3	TRBD2	TGTGCCAGCACCCCGGGAGGGCCAGGTACAGATACGCAGTATTTT	CASTPGGPGTDTQYF
TRBV20-1	.	TRBJ2-4	.	TGCAGTGCTACTCCCTCGGATGGTGGCAAAAACATTCAGTACTTC	CSATPSDGGKNIQYF
TRBV15	.	TRBJ2-3	.	TGTGCCACCAGCAGAGGGGCAGCCGAGGAGGATACGCAGTATTTT	CATSRGAAEEDTQYF
TRBV28	.	TRBJ2-1	.	TGTGCCACCACCACCGGTCTACGGGGTCTAGAATACAATGAGCAGTTCTTC	CATTTGLRGLEYNEQFF
TRBV20-1	.	TRBJ2-1	TRBD1	TGCAGTGCTAGAGGAAGGACAGGGGGGAATGAGCAGTTCTTC	CSARGRTGGNEQFF
TRBV20-1	many	TRBJ2-3	.	TGCAGTGCTAGAGATCCAGGACCGCGCGATACGCAGTATTTT	CSARDPGPRDTQYF